A selection of T cell receptor beta chains follows, all from one sample in a study of T cells in Graves' hyperthyroidism and ophthalmopathy. MiXCR, applied by TCRdb to the multiplex PCR reads, yields one record per CDR3 protein. This sample has about 540,000 distinct CDR3 sequences, with 40% to 55% found just once. Material: peripheral blood or thyroid tissue (not recorded which). The receptors stem from a young woman with Graves' hyperthyroidism. CDR3s include the opening cysteine and the closing phenylalanine or tryptophan. D genes are given only for firm matches. Where a row states a size, it is once, few, many or the class of an expanded clone; other rows omit it.

>TRBV11-2|few|TRBD2|TRBJ2-7
CASSSRLAKAYNEQYF
TGTGCCAGCAGCTCTCGACTAGCGAAGGCCTACAATGAGCAGTACTTC
>TRBV29-1|.|.|TRBJ2-2
CSVEAGGELFF
TGCAGCGTTGAAGCGGGAGGGGAGCTGTTTTTT
>TRBV11-1|.|.|TRBJ2-7
CASSLAAGGTYGQYF
TGTGCCAGCAGCTTAGCGGCAGGAGGCACCTACGGGCAGTACTTC
>TRBV10-3|few|TRBD2|TRBJ2-1
CAISDGTSGANEQFF
TGTGCCATCAGTGACGGGACTAGCGGAGCCAATGAGCAGTTCTTC
>TRBV29-1|.|.|TRBJ1-1
CSVVSMGGASEAFF
TGCAGCGTTGTCTCGATGGGGGGCGCCTCTGAAGCTTTCTTT
>TRBV7-9|few|TRBD2|TRBJ2-1
CASSSAGGYEQFF
TGTGCCAGCAGTTCGGCGGGAGGGTACGAGCAGTTCTTC
>TRBV19|few|.|TRBJ2-6
CASGPPGAGANVLTF
TGTGCCAGTGGACCACCGGGAGCCGGGGCCAACGTCCTGACTTTC
>TRBV7-9|.|.|TRBJ2-1
CASSSRWTASRGNEQFF
TGTGCCAGCAGCTCCCGTTGGACAGCGTCGAGGGGCAATGAGCAGTTCTTC
>TRBV20-1|.|TRBD2|TRBJ2-6
CSARPGLGANTGANVLTF
TGCAGTGCTAGGCCCGGACTAGGCGCGAACACCGGGGCCAACGTCCTGACTTTC
>TRBV29-1|.|.|TRBJ2-1
CSVASQGGGDEQFF
TGCAGCGTTGCTAGCCAGGGGGGAGGTGATGAGCAGTTCTTC
>TRBV2|once|.|TRBJ2-5
CASSGVEGRSETQYF
TGTGCCAGCAGTGGGGTGGAAGGGAGATCCGAGACCCAGTACTTC
>TRBV29-1|few|.|TRBJ1-2
CSVEGTVGYTF
TGCAGCGTTGAAGGGACGGTTGGCTACACCTTC
>TRBV3-1|once|.|TRBJ2-7
CASSQGQESYEQYF
TGTGCCAGCAGCCAAGGGCAGGAATCCTACGAGCAGTACTTC
>TRBV25-1|few|TRBD1|TRBJ1-2
CASSESLHTGGNYGYTF
TGTGCCAGCAGTGAATCCCTCCACACAGGGGGTAACTATGGCTACACCTTC
>TRBV29-1|.|.|TRBJ2-7
CSVVSEEGTGEQYF
TGCAGCGTTGTGTCGGAGGAAGGTACCGGGGAGCAGTACTTC
>TRBV20-1|many|TRBD2|TRBJ2-7
CMGLAGDEQYF
TGCATGGGGCTAGCGGGAGACGAGCAGTACTTC
>TRBV5-6|many|.|TRBJ2-7
CASSLDLAYEQYF
TGTGCCAGCAGCTTGGATCTTGCTTACGAGCAGTACTTC
>TRBV6-5|many|.|TRBJ2-7
CASSNRVSLYEQYF
TGTGCCAGCAGTAACAGGGTTTCCCTTTACGAGCAGTACTTC
>TRBV28|.|TRBD1|TRBJ1-5
CASRDTGTGHNQPQHF
TGTGCCAGCAGGGACACCGGGACAGGGCACAATCAGCCCCAGCATTTT
>TRBV15|.|.|TRBJ2-2
CATGWGAGELFF
TGTGCCACGGGTTGGGGGGCCGGGGAGCTGTTTTTT
>TRBV6-2/TRBV6-3|many|.|TRBJ1-2
CASSFRTSPWLGYGYTF
TGTGCCAGCAGCTTCAGGACTTCTCCCTGGCTTGGCTATGGCTACACCTTC
>TRBV7-2|.|.|TRBJ1-2
CASSLAERMGYTF
TGTGCCAGCAGCTTGGCGGAAAGGATGGGCTACACCTTC
>TRBV5-5|once|.|TRBJ1-4
CASSLADTDVQKLFF
TGTGCCAGCAGCTTGGCAGACACGGACGTGCAAAAACTGTTTTTT
>TRBV7-2|once|TRBD1|TRBJ1-1
CASSPDRDTAFF
TGTGCCAGCAGTCCGGACAGGGATACAGCTTTCTTT
>TRBV29-1|few|.|TRBJ1-6
CSVLDPNF
TGCAGCGTTTTGGACCCTAACTTT
>TRBV2|few|.|TRBJ2-3
CASTRRSADTQYF
TGTGCCAGCACCCGCCGTTCGGCCGATACGCAGTATTTT
>TRBV11-3|many|.|TRBJ1-3
CASSLDPGGNTIYF
TGTGCCAGCAGCTTAGATCCGGGTGGAAACACCATATATTTT
>TRBV4-3|few|.|TRBJ2-7
CASSQGPGSYEQYF
TGCGCCAGCAGCCAAGGTCCAGGCTCCTACGAGCAGTACTTC
>TRBV10-3|.|TRBD1|TRBJ2-7
CAISVGTGGSYEQYF
TGTGCCATCAGTGTCGGGACAGGGGGCTCCTACGAGCAGTACTTC
>TRBV30|few|.|TRBJ1-6
CAWSVGDYNSPLHF
TGTGCCTGGAGTGTAGGAGACTATAATTCACCCCTCCACTTT
>TRBV20-1|once|.|TRBJ2-7
CRDLGGAEQYF
TGCAGGGACTTGGGGGGAGCCGAGCAGTACTTC
>TRBV6-1|.|TRBD1|TRBJ2-7
CASSRQGTGGYEQYF
TGTGCCAGCAGTCGGCAAGGGACAGGGGGCTACGAGCAGTACTTC
>TRBV7-9|.|TRBD1|TRBJ1-3
CATQGQANTIYF
TGTGCCACCCAGGGACAGGCCAACACCATATATTTT
>TRBV5-1|many|.|TRBJ2-7
CASSLAGGAEGLSYEQYF
TGCGCCAGCAGCTTGGCTGGAGGGGCGGAAGGTCTCTCCTACGAGCAGTACTTC
>TRBV5-4|.|.|TRBJ2-1
CASSDYLNNEQFF
TGTGCCAGCAGCGACTACTTAAACAATGAGCAGTTCTTC
>TRBV7-9|many|TRBD1|TRBJ2-7
CASSPWTGEGQYF
TGTGCCAGCAGCCCCTGGACAGGAGAAGGGCAGTACTTC
>TRBV18|few|.|TRBJ2-2
CASSLQTGDTGELFF
TGTGCCAGCTCCCTCCAGACAGGCGACACCGGGGAGCTGTTTTTT
>TRBV5-1|.|TRBD2|TRBJ2-7
CASSRSGGPRTEQYF
TGCGCCAGCAGCCGGAGCGGGGGGCCGCGGACCGAGCAGTACTTC
>TRBV4-2|.|TRBD1|TRBJ1-2
CASSRPGGAGGYTF
TGTGCCAGCAGTCGTCCAGGGGGCGCCGGGGGCTACACCTTC
>TRBV29-1|.|.|TRBJ2-1
CSDVVGGRGEQFF
TGCAGCGATGTGGTAGGGGGGAGGGGTGAGCAGTTCTTC
>TRBV7-2|once|TRBD1|TRBJ1-2
CASTGTEGYTF
TGTGCCAGCACCGGGACAGAGGGCTACACCTTC
>TRBV3-1|many|.|TRBJ2-7
CASSQDSSAYF
TGTGCCAGCAGCCAAGACAGTAGCGCGTACTTC
>TRBV29-1|once|TRBD1|TRBJ1-1
CSAMGQGSTEAFF
TGCAGCGCTATGGGACAGGGGTCCACTGAAGCTTTCTTT